This TCR beta chain is drawn from a study of metastatic and nonmetastatic thyroid tumors (dated by TCRdb to 2018 to 2021). Background on the whole study: Repertoires from peripheral blood and from tumor or nodule tissue samples of malignant and benign thyroid patients were compared. Overall study outcomes, separate from this receptor: In both blood and tumor samples, TCR beta diversity was reported to be significantly higher in malignant tumors than in benign nodules.

From the germline V gene (reference sequence), CDR1 is DFQATT and CDR2 is SNEGSKA. The CDR3 holds 14 amino acids from the cysteine to the phenylalanine. Just CDR3 DNA is preserved here, 42 bases in frame from base 1. V drops 0 bases and J drops 1 base, leaving 7 bases in between. No treatment had been received by any patient before thyroid surgery. Using T-cell receptor beta sequencing, the study looked back at clinical samples from patients collected from the early 2010s to the late 2010s. This clone turned up a few times. It has no known antigen specificity. Base qualities are missing; no much larger clone stands one base away. Library generation was performed with PCR. These reads were obtained on an Illumina HiSeq 4000. The TCR beta-chain CDR3 region of each patient was profiled by high-throughput sequencing. The authors' analysis ran thus. CDR3 differences across clinicopathological groups were used to build a classifier for discriminating distant-metastatic papillary thyroid cancer patients. The Shannon index was used to assess repertoire diversity, and the Morisita-Horn index was used to assess tumor-blood repertoire similarity. The public sequencing data were trimmed at Q25 with fastp and processed into clonotypes with MiXCR by TCRdb, which kept only in-frame beta chains. It is TCRdb's table, rather than the study itself, that gives the V and J calls and clone size. In all, the sample holds under 8,000 clones, and more than 30% of those were seen once. The top ten clones comprise approximately 12% of the sample.

The sample comprised adjacent normal tissue. This clonotype was obtained from a female donor with papillary thyroid cancer or a benign thyroid nodule (not recorded which). Some clones in this sample may be carry-over from other donors' samples. The sequence links TRBV20-1 to TRBJ2-1; a confident D gene designation cannot be given. The base sequence is TGCAGTGCTAGAGATTGGCTATCCTACAATGAGCAGTTCTTC. It is translated as CSARDWLSYNEQFF.